The entry below describes one T cell receptor (beta chain). Antigen: not known. The germline gives CDR1 MNHEY, CDR2 SVGAGI. J was trimmed by 5 bases and V by 7 bases; bases with no gene match: 12. This CDR3 region has 15 residues. Treatment noted: approximately 18 received Ad26.COV2.S at low or high dose, single or two shots; 5 received placebo; per-sample allocation not given. The samples were gathered on day 63 after the first injection of vaccine or placebo. Recruitment in Boston yielded a donor of adult age, 18-55 years. This sample is part of a study of Ad26.COV2.S vaccination and SARS-CoV-2 variants. Across the study: Administration of Ad26.COV2.S was intramuscular, either once or twice 56 days apart.

The study, taken as a whole, reports: Reportedly, spike-specific CD8+ and CD4+ T cell responses achieved substantial breadth once vaccination had taken place. The study found similar non-spike TCR breadth in vaccine and placebo recipients.

Generated by immunoSEQ multiplex PCR, the TCRdb table keeps only in-frame clones and is missing some. The data show a few hundred thousand clones, with approximately 88% seen just once and less than 4.5% held by the top ten. The TCR comes from a person aged 18-60 years who received the Ad26.COV2.S COVID-19 vaccine or a placebo. The starting material was peripheral blood, obtained in a trial of Ad26.COV2.S vaccine versus placebo. The V call is TRBV6-5, the J call TRBJ2-5; 8 bases line up with TRBD2. CDR3 DNA sequence: TGTGCCAGCACCGAAGGGCGGGGGGTGCAGGAGACCCAGTACTTC. Translated, it gives CASTEGRGVQETQYF.